The clone carrying this T cell receptor beta chain was counted many times. The antigen remains unidentified. Unique molecular identifiers were used to barcode this TCRbeta library. Each CDR3 protein is one row after TCRdb ran MiXCR on the PCR reads. The repertoire holds under 750,000 distinct CDR3 sequences, under 30% seen once, with roughly 13% in the top ten. This entry is derived from a study of T-cell reconstitution after alpha-beta-depleted transplantation in children. Study-wide results and limits: Reportedly, roughly two months post-transplant, alpha-beta T cells arose from several hundred expanded graft clones.

The CDR3 has 14 amino acids. CDR1 is MDHEN and CDR2 is SYDVKM in the germline V gene. Germline trimming cut 7 bases from V and 5 bases from J; bases unmatched to any gene: 7. This material consisted of PBMCs, mostly from graft donor cells, taken 360 days after TCRalphabeta/CD19-depleted stem cell transplant. This rearrangement joins TRBV28 to TRBJ1-5; 8 bases are a match to TRBD1. The sequence came from a boy in the first two years of life who had a stem cell transplant for acute myeloid leukemia, so the T cells may come from the graft donor. Here the CDR3 DNA reads TGTGCCAGCACCAGGACAGGGCCTTATCAGCCCCAGCATTTT. This codes for CASTRTGPYQPQHF.